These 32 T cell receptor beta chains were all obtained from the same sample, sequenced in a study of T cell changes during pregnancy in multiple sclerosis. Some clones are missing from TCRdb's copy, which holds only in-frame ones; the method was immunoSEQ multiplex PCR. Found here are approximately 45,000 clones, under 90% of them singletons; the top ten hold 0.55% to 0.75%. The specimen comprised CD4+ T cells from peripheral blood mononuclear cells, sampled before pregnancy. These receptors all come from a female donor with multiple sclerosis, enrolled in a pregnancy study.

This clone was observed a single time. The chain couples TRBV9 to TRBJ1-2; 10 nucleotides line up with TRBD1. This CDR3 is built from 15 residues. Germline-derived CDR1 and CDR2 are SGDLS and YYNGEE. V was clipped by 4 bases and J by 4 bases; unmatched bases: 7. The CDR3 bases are TGTGCCAGCAGCCTAGGACAGGGGGAAGGCTATGGCTACACCTTC. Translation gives CASSLGQGEGYGYTF.

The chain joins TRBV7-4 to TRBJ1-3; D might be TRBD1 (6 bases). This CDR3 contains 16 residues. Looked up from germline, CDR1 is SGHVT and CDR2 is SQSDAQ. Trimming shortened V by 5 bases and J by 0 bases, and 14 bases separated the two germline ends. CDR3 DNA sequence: TGTGCCAGCAGCGAGCGACAGGTTATCTCTGGAAACACCATATATTTT. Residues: CASSERQVISGNTIYF.

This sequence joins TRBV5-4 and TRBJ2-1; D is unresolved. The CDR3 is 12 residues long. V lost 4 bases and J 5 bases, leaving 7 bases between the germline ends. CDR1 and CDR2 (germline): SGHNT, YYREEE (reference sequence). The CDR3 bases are TGTGCCAGCAGCCAGGATAACAATGAGCAGTTCTTC. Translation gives CASSQDNNEQFF.

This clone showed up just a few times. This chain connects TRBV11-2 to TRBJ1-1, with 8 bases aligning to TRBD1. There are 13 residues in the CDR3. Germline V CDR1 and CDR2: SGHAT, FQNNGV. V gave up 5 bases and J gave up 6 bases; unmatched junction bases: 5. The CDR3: CASSLPGGAEAFF. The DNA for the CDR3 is TGTGCCAGCAGCCTCCCAGGGGGCGCTGAAGCTTTCTTT.

DNA of the CDR3: TGTGCCAGCAGCCTCGGGACAGGGCATGAAAAACTGTTTTTT. Translating it yields CASSLGTGHEKLFF. The V and J genes are TRBV7-9 and TRBJ1-4; 9 bases align to TRBD1. In germline, CDR1 is SEHNR, CDR2 FQNEAQ (reference sequence). The J segment lost 6 bases and the V segment lost 5 bases, leaving 4 bases of the junction unmatched. The CDR3 is 14 amino acids. The full variable domain, with the rest looked up from reference TRBV7-9 and TRBJ1-4, is DTGVSQNPRHKITKRGQNVTFRCDPISEHNRLYWYRQTLGQGPEFLTYFQNEAQLEKSRLLSDRFSAERPKGSFSTLEIQRTEQGDSAMYLCASSLGTGHEKLFFGSGTQLSVL.

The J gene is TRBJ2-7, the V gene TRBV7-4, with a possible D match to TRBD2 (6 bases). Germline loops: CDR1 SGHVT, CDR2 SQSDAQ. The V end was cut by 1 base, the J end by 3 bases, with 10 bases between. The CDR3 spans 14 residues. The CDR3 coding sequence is TGTGCCAGCAGCTTAGATATCGGGGGCTACGAGCAGTACTTC. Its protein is CASSLDIGGYEQYF.

CDR3 coding DNA: TGTGCCTGGACGCTCGCTAGAACGGGGGGCTACACCTTC. Translating gives CAWTLARTGGYTF. The V and J genes are TRBV30 and TRBJ1-2; no reliable D call. This CDR3 has 13 residues. Trimming shortened V by 4 bases and J by 8 bases, and 17 bases separated the two germline ends. Looked up from germline, CDR1 is GTSNPN and CDR2 is SVGIG (reference sequence).

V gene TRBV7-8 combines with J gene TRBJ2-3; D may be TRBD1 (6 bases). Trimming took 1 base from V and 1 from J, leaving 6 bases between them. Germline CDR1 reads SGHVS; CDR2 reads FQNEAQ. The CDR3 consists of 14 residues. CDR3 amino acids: CASSLDRGTDTQYF. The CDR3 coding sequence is TGTGCCAGCAGCTTAGACAGGGGCACAGATACGCAGTATTTT.

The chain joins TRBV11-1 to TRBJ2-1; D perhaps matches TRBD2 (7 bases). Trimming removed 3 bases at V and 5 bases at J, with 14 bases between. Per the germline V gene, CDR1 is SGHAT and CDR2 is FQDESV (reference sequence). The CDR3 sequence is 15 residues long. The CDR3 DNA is TGTGCCAGCAGCTTGAAGGGGGGGAGGGACAATGAGCAGTTCTTC. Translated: CASSLKGGRDNEQFF.

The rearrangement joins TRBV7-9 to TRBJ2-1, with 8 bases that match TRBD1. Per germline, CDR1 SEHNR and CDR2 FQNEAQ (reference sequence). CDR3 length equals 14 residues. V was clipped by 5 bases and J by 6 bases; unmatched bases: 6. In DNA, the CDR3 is TGTGCCAGCAGCCGGGATACAGGGGGCAATGAGCAGTTCTTC. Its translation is CASSRDTGGNEQFF.

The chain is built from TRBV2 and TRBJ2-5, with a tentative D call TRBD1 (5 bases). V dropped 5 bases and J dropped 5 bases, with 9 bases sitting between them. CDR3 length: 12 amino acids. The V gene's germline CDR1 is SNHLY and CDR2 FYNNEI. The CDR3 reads CASSRGSETQYF. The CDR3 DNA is TGTGCCAGCAGTAGGGGTTCGGAGACCCAGTACTTC.

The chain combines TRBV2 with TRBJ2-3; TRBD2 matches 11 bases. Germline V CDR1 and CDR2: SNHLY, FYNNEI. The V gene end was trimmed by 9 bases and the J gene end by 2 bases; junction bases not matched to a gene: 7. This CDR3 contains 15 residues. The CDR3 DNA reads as TGTGCCAGTAGGGAACTAGCGGGGGTCACAGATACGCAGTATTTT. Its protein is CASRELAGVTDTQYF.

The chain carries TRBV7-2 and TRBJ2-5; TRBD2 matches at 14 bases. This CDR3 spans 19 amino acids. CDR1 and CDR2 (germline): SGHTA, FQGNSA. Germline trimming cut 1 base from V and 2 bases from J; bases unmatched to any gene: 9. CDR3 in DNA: TGTGCCAGCAGCTTAGTTGTTTCGGGACTAGCGGGAGTACAAGAGACCCAGTACTTC. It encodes CASSLVVSGLAGVQETQYF.

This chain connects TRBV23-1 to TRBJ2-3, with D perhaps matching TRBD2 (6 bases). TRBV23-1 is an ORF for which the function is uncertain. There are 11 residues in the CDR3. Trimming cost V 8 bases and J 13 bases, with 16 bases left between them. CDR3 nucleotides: TGCGCCAGCTGTCCGGGGGAGCCGAAGTATTTT. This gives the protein CASCPGEPKYF.

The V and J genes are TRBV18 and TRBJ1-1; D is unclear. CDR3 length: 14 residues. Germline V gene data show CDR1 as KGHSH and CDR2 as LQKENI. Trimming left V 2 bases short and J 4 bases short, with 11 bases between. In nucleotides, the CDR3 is TGTGCCAGCTCACCAGGGTACGAGGGCACTGAAGCTTTCTTT. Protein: CASSPGYEGTEAFF.

Here the CDR3 DNA reads TGTGCCAGCAGCTTAGGCTCCGGGAGGGAAAAACTGTTTTTT. It is translated as CASSLGSGREKLFF. J is TRBJ1-4 and V is TRBV7-9; no definite D call. Germline-derived CDR1 and CDR2 are SEHNR and FQNEAQ (reference sequence). The CDR3 consists of 14 residues. V lost 1 base and J lost 8, with 11 bases in between.

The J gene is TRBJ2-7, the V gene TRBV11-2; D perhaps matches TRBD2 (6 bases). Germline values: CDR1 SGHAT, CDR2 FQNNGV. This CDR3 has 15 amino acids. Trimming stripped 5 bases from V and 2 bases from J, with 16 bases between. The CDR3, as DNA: TGTGCCAGCAGCCCCCTTTCGGGGGATACCTACGAGCAGTACTTC. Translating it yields CASSPLSGDTYEQYF. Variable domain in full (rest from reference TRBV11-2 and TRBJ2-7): EAGVAQSPRYKIIEKRQSVAFWCNPISGHATLYWYQQILGQGPKLLIQFQNNGVVDDSQLPKDRFSAERLKGVDSTLKIQPAKLEDSAVYLCASSPLSGDTYEQYFGPGTRLTVT.

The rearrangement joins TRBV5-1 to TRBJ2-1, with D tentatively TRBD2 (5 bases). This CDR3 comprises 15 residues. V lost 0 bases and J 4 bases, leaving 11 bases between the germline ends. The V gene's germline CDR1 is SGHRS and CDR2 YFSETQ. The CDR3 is CASSLVSGAYNEQFF. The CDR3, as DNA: TGCGCCAGCAGCTTGGTCAGCGGAGCTTACAATGAGCAGTTCTTC. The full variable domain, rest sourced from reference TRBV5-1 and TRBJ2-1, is KAGVTQTPRYLIKTRGQQVTLSCSPISGHRSVSWYQQTPGQGLQFLFEYFSETQRNKGNFPGRFSGRQFSNSRSEMNVSTLELGDSALYLCASSLVSGAYNEQFFGPGTRLTVL.

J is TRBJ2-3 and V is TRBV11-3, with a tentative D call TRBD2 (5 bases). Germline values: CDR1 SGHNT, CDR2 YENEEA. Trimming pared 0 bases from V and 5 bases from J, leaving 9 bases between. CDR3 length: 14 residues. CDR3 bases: TGTGCCAGCAGCTTAGAATCCGGAGGAGATACGCAGTATTTT. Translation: CASSLESGGDTQYF. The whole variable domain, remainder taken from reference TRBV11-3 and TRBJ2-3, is EAGVVQSPRYKIIEKKQPVAFWCNPISGHNTLYWYLQNLGQGPELLIRYENEEAVDDSQLPKDRFSAERLKGVDSTLKIQPAELGDSAVYLCASSLESGGDTQYFGPGTRLTVL.

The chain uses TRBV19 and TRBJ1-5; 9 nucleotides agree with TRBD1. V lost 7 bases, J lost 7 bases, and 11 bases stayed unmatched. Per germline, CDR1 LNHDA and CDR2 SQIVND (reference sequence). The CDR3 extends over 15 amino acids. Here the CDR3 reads CASTTPGQGGQPQHF. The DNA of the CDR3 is TGTGCCAGTACCACTCCGGGACAGGGAGGACAGCCCCAGCATTTT.

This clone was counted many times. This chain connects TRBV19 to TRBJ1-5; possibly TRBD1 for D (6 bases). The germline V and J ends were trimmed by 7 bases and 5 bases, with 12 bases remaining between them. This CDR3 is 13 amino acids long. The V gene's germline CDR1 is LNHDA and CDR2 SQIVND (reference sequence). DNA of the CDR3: TGTGCCAGTAACTACAGGGAACATCAGCCCCAGCATTTT. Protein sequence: CASNYREHQPQHF.

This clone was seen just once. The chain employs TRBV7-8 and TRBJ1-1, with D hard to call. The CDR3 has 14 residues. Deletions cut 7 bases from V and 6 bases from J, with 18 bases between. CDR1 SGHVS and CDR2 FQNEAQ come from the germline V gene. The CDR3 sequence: CASTQATLKSEAFF. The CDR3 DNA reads TGTGCCAGCACCCAGGCGACGTTGAAATCTGAAGCTTTCTTT.

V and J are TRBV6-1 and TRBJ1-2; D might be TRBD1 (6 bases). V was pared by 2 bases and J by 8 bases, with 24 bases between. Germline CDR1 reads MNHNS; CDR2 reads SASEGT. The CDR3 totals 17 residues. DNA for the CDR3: TGTGCCAGCAGTGAAATAACGCCGGGCCGGAGGGGGGGAGGCTACACCTTC. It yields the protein CASSEITPGRRGGGYTF.

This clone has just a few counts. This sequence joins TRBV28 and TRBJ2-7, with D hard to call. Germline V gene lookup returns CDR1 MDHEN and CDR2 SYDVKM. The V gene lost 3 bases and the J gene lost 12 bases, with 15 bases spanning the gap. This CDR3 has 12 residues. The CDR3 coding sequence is TGTGCCAGCAGTTTTGGGTATAGCTCCCTGTACTTC. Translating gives CASSFGYSSLYF.

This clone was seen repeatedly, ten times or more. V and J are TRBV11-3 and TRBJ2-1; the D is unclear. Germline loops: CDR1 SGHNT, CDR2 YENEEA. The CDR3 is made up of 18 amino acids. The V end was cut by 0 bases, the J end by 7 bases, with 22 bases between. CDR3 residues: CASSLDQSGSGVSNEQFF. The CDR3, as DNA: TGTGCCAGCAGCTTAGATCAAAGTGGTTCCGGTGTTAGTAATGAGCAGTTCTTC.

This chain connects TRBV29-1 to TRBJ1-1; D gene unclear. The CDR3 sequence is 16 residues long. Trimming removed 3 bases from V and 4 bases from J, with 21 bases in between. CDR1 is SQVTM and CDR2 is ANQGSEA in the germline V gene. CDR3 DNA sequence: TGCAGCGTTGATGTTAGGCGGAAAGGAGATTCCACTGAAGCTTTCTTT. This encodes CSVDVRRKGDSTEAFF.

CDR3 sequence (DNA): TGTGCCAGCAGCTTAGCTGAGAGGGCCCACAATGAGCAGTTCTTC. Residues: CASSLAERAHNEQFF. The chain has TRBV11-2 and TRBJ2-1; a possible D gene is TRBD2 (5 bases). V was trimmed by 1 base and J by 5 bases, leaving 12 bases between them. There are 15 residues in the CDR3. Germline CDR1 reads SGHAT; CDR2 reads FQNNGV.

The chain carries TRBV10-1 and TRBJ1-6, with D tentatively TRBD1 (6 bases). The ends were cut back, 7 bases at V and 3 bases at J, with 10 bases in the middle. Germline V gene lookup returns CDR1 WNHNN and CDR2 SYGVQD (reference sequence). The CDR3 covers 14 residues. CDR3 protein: CASTGTNYNSPLHF. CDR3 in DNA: TGCGCCAGCACTGGGACAAACTATAATTCACCCCTCCACTTT.

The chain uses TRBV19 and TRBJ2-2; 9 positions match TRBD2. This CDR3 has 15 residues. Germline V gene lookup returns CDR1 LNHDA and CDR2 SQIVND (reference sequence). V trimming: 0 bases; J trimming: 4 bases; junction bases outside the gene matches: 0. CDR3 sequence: CASSIERGGTGELFF. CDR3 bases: TGTGCCAGTAGTATAGAGCGGGGGGGCACCGGGGAGCTGTTTTTT. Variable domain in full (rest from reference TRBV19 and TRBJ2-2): DGGITQSPKYLFRKEGQNVTLSCEQNLNHDAMYWYRQDPGQGLRLIYYSQIVNDFQKGDIAEGYSVSREKKESFPLTVTSAQKNPTAFYLCASSIERGGTGELFFGEGSRLTVL.

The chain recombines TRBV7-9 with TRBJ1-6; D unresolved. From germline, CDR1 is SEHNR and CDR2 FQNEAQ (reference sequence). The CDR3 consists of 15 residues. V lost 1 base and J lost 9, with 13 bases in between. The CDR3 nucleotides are TGTGCCAGCAGCTTAGGCCGGGGTGGGAGTTCACCCCTCCACTTT. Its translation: CASSLGRGGSSPLHF.

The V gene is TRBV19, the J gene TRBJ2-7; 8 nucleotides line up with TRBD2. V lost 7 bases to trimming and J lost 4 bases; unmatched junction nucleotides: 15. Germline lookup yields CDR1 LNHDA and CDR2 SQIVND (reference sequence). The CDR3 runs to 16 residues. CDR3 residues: CASTTSRLAGLYEQYF. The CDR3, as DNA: TGTGCCAGTACCACCTCCCGGCTAGCGGGCCTATACGAGCAGTACTTC.

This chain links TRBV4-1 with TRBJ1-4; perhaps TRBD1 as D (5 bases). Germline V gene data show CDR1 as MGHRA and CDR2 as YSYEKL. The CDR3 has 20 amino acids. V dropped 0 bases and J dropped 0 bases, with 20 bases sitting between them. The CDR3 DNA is TGCGCCAGCAGCCAAGAAGTGGGGAGTCGGGGGGGAGCAACTAATGAAAAACTGTTTTTT. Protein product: CASSQEVGSRGGATNEKLFF.